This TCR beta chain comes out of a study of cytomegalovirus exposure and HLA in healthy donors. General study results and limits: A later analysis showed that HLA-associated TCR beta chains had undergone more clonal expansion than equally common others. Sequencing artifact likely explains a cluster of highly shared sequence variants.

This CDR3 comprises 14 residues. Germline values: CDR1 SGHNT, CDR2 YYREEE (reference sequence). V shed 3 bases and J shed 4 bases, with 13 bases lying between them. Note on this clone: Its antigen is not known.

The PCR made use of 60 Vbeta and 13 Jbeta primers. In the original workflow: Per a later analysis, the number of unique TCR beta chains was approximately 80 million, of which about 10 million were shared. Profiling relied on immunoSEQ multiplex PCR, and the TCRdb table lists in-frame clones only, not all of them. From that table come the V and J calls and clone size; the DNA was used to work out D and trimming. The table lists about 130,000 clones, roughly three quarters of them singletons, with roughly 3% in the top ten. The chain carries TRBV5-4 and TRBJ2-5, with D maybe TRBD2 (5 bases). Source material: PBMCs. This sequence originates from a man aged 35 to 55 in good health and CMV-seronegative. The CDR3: CASSSLLGLETQYF. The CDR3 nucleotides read TGTGCCAGCAGCTCCTTACTAGGACTAGAGACCCAGTACTTC.